This TCR gamma chain was identified in a study of Vδ1+ human thymocytes. Study-wide points: Highly polyclonal TRG and TRD repertoires with Gaussian CDR3 length distributions appeared in thymus. TRG sequences recurred across donors, whereas TRD sequences stayed essentially private.

The CDR3 has 11 residues. Germline V gene sequence: CDR1 VINAFY, CDR2 YDVSNSKD. The V gene end was trimmed by 2 bases and the J gene end by 10 bases; junction bases not matched to a gene: 5. The sorted cells were CD3+ Vdelta1+ Vdelta2- thymocytes from alphabeta-depleted thymus. This clone was observed a few times. What it binds is unknown. Sequences come from RNA converted to cDNA by reverse transcription. Pooled V-gene forward primers with one constant-region reverse primer generated the CDR3 amplicons by multiplex PCR. With CATT, TCRdb re-called clones from the multiplex PCR reads. The sample holds 25,000 to 35,000 gamma-chain clones, around a fifth seen once.

The TCR sequence derives from a boy under three years old who had congenital heart surgery. The chain joins TRGV5 to TRGJ1 or TRGJ2. The source material was Vdelta1+ gamma-delta thymocytes from the thymus. The subset: FACS-sorted CD3+ TCRalphabeta- TCRVdelta1+ TCRVdelta2- thymocytes. CDR3 in amino acids: CATWDTQKKLF. The CDR3 nucleotides are TGTGCCACCTGGGACACGCAGAAGAAACTCTTT.